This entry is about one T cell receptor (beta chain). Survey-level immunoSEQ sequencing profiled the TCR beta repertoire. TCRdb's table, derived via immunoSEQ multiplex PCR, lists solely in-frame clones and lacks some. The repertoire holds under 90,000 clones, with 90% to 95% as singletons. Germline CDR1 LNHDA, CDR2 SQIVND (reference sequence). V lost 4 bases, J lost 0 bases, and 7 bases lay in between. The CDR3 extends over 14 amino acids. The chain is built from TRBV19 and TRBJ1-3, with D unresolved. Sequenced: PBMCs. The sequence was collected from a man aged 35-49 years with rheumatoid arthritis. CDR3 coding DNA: TGTGCCAGTAGTAAAGGGTCCTCTGGAAACACCATATATTTT. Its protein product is CASSKGSSGNTIYF.